The source of this TCR beta chain is a study of T-cell memory formation after mild COVID-19. The study, taken as a whole, reports: The appearance of some responding clones in pre-infection memory suggested that cross-reactive memory joined. CD4+ contracting clones were mainly CM and EM; CD8+ ones, EMRA.

The CDR3 has 12 amino acids. V gave up 5 bases and J gave up 7 bases, with 13 bases separating them. The germline gives CDR1 SGHKS, CDR2 YYEKEE (reference sequence). Researchers used 5'RACE with constant-segment primers to make TCR alpha and TCR beta cDNA libraries that carry sample barcodes and UMIs. TCRdb recomputed calls from the 5' RACE reads with MiXCR, one row per CDR3 protein. This sample has almost 550,000 distinct CDR3 sequences, with just over 20% found just once. This clonotype has a count of ten or more. Antigen: not known. This receptor was taken from an adult woman who had mild COVID-19 (a few samples of this study predate the infection). Cell type and time point are not known. Source material: PBMCs or a T cell subset sorted from them (not recorded which). The rearrangement joins TRBV5-5 to TRBJ2-7; D is uncertain. This CDR3 reads CASSPYRGEQYF. DNA for the CDR3: TGTGCCAGCAGTCCCTATCGAGGAGAGCAGTACTTC.